Below, 28 T cell receptor beta chains from the same sample are listed, as sequenced in a study of OX40 agonist ivuxolimab in advanced cancers. The method was immunoSEQ multiplex PCR; TCRdb's version includes in-frame clones alone and lacks a portion of them. The repertoire holds about 64,000 clones, with roughly four fifths as singletons. Sequencing used CD4+ or CD8+ T cells sorted from blood, obtained in a trial of the OX40 agonist ivuxolimab. These receptors were taken from an adult with an advanced solid tumor such as melanoma, head and neck, liver or kidney cancer.

J is TRBJ2-2 and V is TRBV7-9; D uncertain. The CDR3 is 14 residues long. Trimming shortened V by 0 bases and J by 5 bases, and 7 bases separated the two germline ends. The germline V gene encodes CDR1 SEHNR and CDR2 FQNEAQ (reference sequence). The CDR3 here is CASSLARGTGELFF. The CDR3 coding sequence is TGTGCCAGCAGCTTAGCACGAGGAACCGGGGAGCTGTTTTTT.

The chain combines TRBV7-2 with TRBJ1-2; D is unresolved. Trimming cost V 3 bases and J 3 bases, with 8 bases left between them. The CDR3 is 13 residues long. Germline V gene lookup returns CDR1 SGHTA and CDR2 FQGNSA. The CDR3 coding sequence is TGTGCCAGCAGCTTGAGCAGTGACTATGGCTACACCTTC. It encodes CASSLSSDYGYTF.

V is TRBV5-1 and J is TRBJ1-5; D is unresolved. Deletions cut 1 base from V and 1 base from J, with 9 bases between. Germline V gives CDR1 SGHRS, CDR2 YFSETQ. The CDR3 loop spans 15 amino acids. CDR3 sequence (DNA): TGCGCCAGCAGCTTGTCGCCGGGGAGCAATCAGCCCCAGCATTTT. It encodes CASSLSPGSNQPQHF.

The rearrangement uses TRBV7-9 and TRBJ2-1, with 11 bases that match TRBD2. Germline CDR1 SEHNR, CDR2 FQNEAQ (reference sequence). The CDR3 is made up of 19 amino acids. The trim removed 5 bases at V and 0 bases at J, leaving 12 bases unmatched. Here the CDR3 reads CASSLLAGALKSSYNEQFF. CDR3 DNA sequence: TGTGCCAGCAGCCTACTAGCGGGAGCCCTCAAGAGCTCCTACAATGAGCAGTTCTTC.

This chain connects TRBV4-2 to TRBJ2-2; D ambiguous. This CDR3 has 17 residues. Germline V gene lookup returns CDR1 LGHNA and CDR2 YNFKEQ. Trimming left V 1 base short and J 0 bases short, with 12 bases between. CDR3 amino acids: CASSQGSWTPNTGELFF. CDR3 DNA: TGTGCCAGCAGCCAAGGTAGTTGGACGCCGAACACCGGGGAGCTGTTTTTT.

DNA for the CDR3: TGTGCCAGCAGCTTAGTGTTGCAGGGTGGCACAGATACGCAGTATTTT. This encodes CASSLVLQGGTDTQYF. The chain is built from TRBV7-8 and TRBJ2-3, with D tentatively TRBD1 (5 bases). CDR3 length: 16 amino acids. Trimming took off 1 base at V and 1 base at J, with 12 bases between the two ends. Germline V gene data show CDR1 as SGHVS and CDR2 as FQNEAQ.

The chain uses TRBV18 and TRBJ1-2; tentative D call: TRBD1 (6 bases). Looked up from germline, CDR1 is KGHSH and CDR2 is LQKENI. The V gene lost 4 bases and the J gene lost 8 bases, with 11 bases spanning the gap. The CDR3 loop spans 12 amino acids. The CDR3 nucleotides read TGTGCCAGCTCACAGGGGGTGGGCGGCTACACCTTC. It specifies CASSQGVGGYTF.

This CDR3 reads CASKRQGYYGYTF. The CDR3 DNA is TGCGCCAGCAAGAGACAGGGGTACTATGGCTACACCTTC. The chain combines TRBV4-1 with TRBJ1-2, with 8 nucleotides matching TRBD1. After removal of 7 bases from V and 3 bases from J, the junction contained 4 bases not matched to a gene. This CDR3 region has 13 residues. Germline assignment: CDR1 MGHRA and CDR2 YSYEKL.

This clone was found a few times. Different DNA sequences within this sample yield the same CDR3. The chain links TRBV6-6 to TRBJ1-3, with D hard to call. In germline, CDR1 is MNHNY, CDR2 SVGAGI (reference sequence). The V end was cut by 4 bases, the J end by 0 bases, with 7 bases between. This CDR3 comprises 14 residues. This CDR3 reads CASSLIGSGNTIYF. Here the CDR3 DNA reads TGTGCCAGCAGTTTAATTGGCTCTGGAAACACCATATATTTT.

V gene TRBV16 combines with J gene TRBJ1-1; the D gene is possibly TRBD1 (5 bases). Trimming took 1 base from V and 1 from J, leaving 7 bases between them. The germline V gene encodes CDR1 KGHSY and CDR2 FQNENV. The length of the CDR3 is 14 residues. CDR3 protein: CASSQLQGNTEAFF. The CDR3 DNA is TGTGCCAGCAGCCAATTGCAGGGGAACACTGAAGCTTTCTTT.

V usage is TRBV9 and J usage is TRBJ2-3; TRBD1 or TRBD2 may be the D gene (6 bases each). This CDR3 region has 16 residues. Germline V CDR1 and CDR2: SGDLS, YYNGEE. The ends were cut back, 2 bases at V and 1 base at J, with 14 bases in the middle. The CDR3 is CASSVEGGWGTDTQYF. CDR3 bases: TGTGCCAGCAGCGTGGAGGGGGGTTGGGGCACAGATACGCAGTATTTT.

CDR3 in DNA: TGCAGCGGAGGGCTCATTGGCTATGGCTACACCTTC. This encodes CSGGLIGYGYTF. The rearrangement links TRBV29-1 to TRBJ1-2; no definite D call. Germline CDR1 and CDR2: SQVTM and ANQGSEA. V dropped 7 bases and J dropped 4 bases, with 13 bases sitting between them. The CDR3 is 12 residues long.

This chain connects TRBV7-7 to TRBJ2-2, with TRBD1 matching 9 bases. CDR3 length: 15 residues. The trim removed 6 bases at V and 5 bases at J, leaving 7 bases unmatched. Per germline, CDR1 SSHAT and CDR2 FNYEAQ (reference sequence). Here the CDR3 DNA reads TGTGCCAGCAGTCCGGGACAGGGAGATACCGGGGAGCTGTTTTTT. Translated: CASSPGQGDTGELFF.

The sample holds a few counts of this clone. The rearrangement uses TRBV4-1 and TRBJ1-2; D not certain. CDR1 is MGHRA, CDR2 YSYEKL, per germline. CDR3 size: 14 residues. V was clipped by 0 bases and J by 12 bases, with 17 bases between them. The CDR3 sequence: CASSQDLGAPHDTF. In DNA form, the CDR3 reads TGCGCCAGCAGCCAAGATCTTGGCGCGCCCCATGACACCTTC.

This clone was recorded once. The V gene is TRBV6-5, the J gene TRBJ2-1; D gene ambiguous. V was cut by 0 bases and J by 2 bases, with 11 bases left in between. The CDR3 covers 16 residues. Germline V gene sequence: CDR1 MNHEY, CDR2 SVGAGI. The CDR3 bases are TGTGCCAGCAGTTACTCTATTCATCGTACCTACAATGAGCAGTTCTTC. This codes for CASSYSIHRTYNEQFF.

The chain links TRBV5-4 to TRBJ2-5; D perhaps matches TRBD1 (6 bases). From germline, CDR1 is SGHNT and CDR2 YYREEE (reference sequence). V lost 0 bases and J 3 bases, leaving 6 bases between the germline ends. The CDR3 sequence is 13 residues long. The CDR3 coding sequence is TGTGCCAGCAGCTTGGACAGGGAAGAGACCCAGTACTTC. It codes for CASSLDREETQYF.

The CDR3 nucleotides read TGTGCCAGCGGGGGGGACAGGTTCGCTTCACCCCTCCACTTT. It is translated as CASGGDRFASPLHF. The J gene is TRBJ1-6, the V gene TRBV6-5, with 8 positions matching TRBD1. V was clipped by 8 bases and J by 9 bases; unmatched bases: 9. The CDR3 sequence is 14 residues long. Germline CDR1 MNHEY, CDR2 SVGAGI.

V and J are TRBV4-1 and TRBJ1-5; 8 bases are shared with TRBD1. CDR3 length equals 16 residues. Trimming removed 1 base from V and 4 bases from J; junction bases left unmatched: 6. Per germline, CDR1 MGHRA and CDR2 YSYEKL. Here the CDR3 DNA reads TGCGCCAGCAGCCAAGCAGGGGACAGGAGAAATCAGCCCCAGCATTTT. Translation gives CASSQAGDRRNQPQHF.

In this sample, this clone turned up a few times. The V call is TRBV7-9, the J call TRBJ2-1; 9 nucleotides agree with TRBD1. V shed 4 bases and J 6 bases; nucleotides not matched to a gene: 10. Germline-derived CDR1 and CDR2 are SEHNR and FQNEAQ (reference sequence). CDR3 length: 16 residues. As DNA, the CDR3 is TGTGCCAGCAGCTCCTCCCGGGACAGGGACCGCAATGAGCAGTTCTTC. It yields the protein CASSSSRDRDRNEQFF.

The V and J genes are TRBV19 and TRBJ1-4, with no clear D. Germline V gene lookup returns CDR1 LNHDA and CDR2 SQIVND (reference sequence). The CDR3 has 13 residues. V was shortened by 3 bases and J by 7 bases, with 9 bases between the two germline ends. The CDR3 DNA is TGTGCCAGTAGTATCCCCGGGTTTGAAAAACTGTTTTTT. Translation: CASSIPGFEKLFF.

The rearrangement uses TRBV2 and TRBJ2-3, with D possibly matching TRBD2 (6 bases). Germline values: CDR1 SNHLY, CDR2 FYNNEI. The V end was cut by 3 bases, the J end by 0 bases, with 10 bases between. CDR3 length: 15 amino acids. The CDR3 bases are TGTGCCAGCAGTGATCTCGGGACTAGCACAGATACGCAGTATTTT. It translates to CASSDLGTSTDTQYF.

The rearrangement joins TRBV6-6 to TRBJ2-2; D tentatively reads TRBD1 or TRBD2 (6 bases each). Trimming took off 5 bases at V and 5 bases at J, with 15 bases between the two ends. The CDR3 is made up of 15 amino acids. CDR1 is MNHNY and CDR2 is SVGAGI in the germline V gene (reference sequence). CDR3 DNA: TGTGCCAGCAGTCTCGTGGGGGGCTTTACCGGGGAGCTGTTTTTT. Protein: CASSLVGGFTGELFF.

This chain joins TRBV4-1 and TRBJ1-2, with D unresolved. This CDR3 has 11 amino acids. Germline V gene data show CDR1 as MGHRA and CDR2 as YSYEKL. The V gene lost 1 base and the J gene lost 7 bases, with 4 bases spanning the gap. The CDR3 nucleotides read TGCGCCAGCAGCCAAGTCGGTGGCTACACCTTC. Translated, it gives CASSQVGGYTF.

The chain links TRBV5-1 to TRBJ2-7; D may be TRBD2 (6 bases). This CDR3 has 14 amino acids. With 2 bases removed from V and 0 bases from J, the gap between germline ends came to 9 bases. CDR1 and CDR2 (germline): SGHRS, YFSETQ. CDR3: CASSLSSVSYEQYF. CDR3 bases: TGCGCCAGCAGCTTATCTAGCGTCTCCTACGAGCAGTACTTC. The variable domain in full, completed from reference TRBV5-1 and TRBJ2-7, reads KAGVTQTPRYLIKTRGQQVTLSCSPISGHRSVSWYQQTPGQGLQFLFEYFSETQRNKGNFPGRFSGRQFSNSRSEMNVSTLELGDSALYLCASSLSSVSYEQYFGPGTRLTVT.

The chain is built from TRBV7-2 and TRBJ2-1; D is undetermined. Germline V gives CDR1 SGHTA, CDR2 FQGNSA. V gave up 1 base and J gave up 0 bases, with 7 bases separating them. This CDR3 contains 15 residues. The CDR3 bases are TGTGCCAGCAGCTTAGGTGCTATCTCCTACAATGAGCAGTTCTTC. Its translation: CASSLGAISYNEQFF.

In its sample, this clone was seen once. The chain employs TRBV9 and TRBJ2-7; D gene ambiguous. The CDR3 has 15 residues. Germline V gene lookup returns CDR1 SGDLS and CDR2 YYNGEE. Trimming took 4 bases from V and 6 from J, leaving 20 bases between them. As DNA, the CDR3 is TGTGCCAGCAGCCCCCGGTCGGGTATCTCCGCCGAGCAGTACTTC. It codes for CASSPRSGISAEQYF. The whole variable domain, filled in from reference TRBV9 and TRBJ2-7, reads DSGVTQTPKHLITATGQRVTLRCSPRSGDLSVYWYQQSLDQGLQFLIQYYNGEERAKGNILERFSAQQFPDLHSELNLSSLELGDSALYFCASSPRSGISAEQYFGPGTRLTVT.

The chain uses TRBV7-8 and TRBJ1-5; D is perhaps TRBD1 (6 bases). CDR1 SGHVS and CDR2 FQNEAQ come from the germline V gene. Trimming left V 3 bases short and J 4 bases short, with 16 bases between. The CDR3 length is 16 residues. This CDR3 reads CASSFSNRAVNQPQHF. Here the CDR3 DNA reads TGTGCCAGCAGCTTCTCGAACAGGGCGGTGAATCAGCCCCAGCATTTT.

This chain joins TRBV7-9 and TRBJ1-4; a possible D gene is TRBD1 (6 bases). Germline loops: CDR1 SEHNR, CDR2 FQNEAQ (reference sequence). The CDR3 extends over 14 amino acids. Trimming took off 2 bases at V and 5 bases at J, with 9 bases between the two ends. For the CDR3, the DNA is TGTGCCAGCAGCTTACCAGGGGTAAATGAAAAACTGTTTTTT. The encoded protein is CASSLPGVNEKLFF.